This TCR beta chain was identified during a study of T cell repertoires in cytomegalovirus infection. As for the study in general: CMV infection together with matching HLA type was indicated by public TCR beta signatures.

For this clonotype: Its antigen is as yet unknown.

TCRdb recomputed calls from the reads with MiXCR, one row per CDR3 protein. The table records about 890,000 distinct CDR3 sequences, roughly 30% of them present only once. The CDR3 totals 14 residues. Per the germline V gene, CDR1 is MNHEY and CDR2 is SVGEGT. Trimming cost V 2 bases and J 7 bases; bases outside gene matches: 3. Study-wide results and caveats: Clonotype analysis showed dominance of the ex vivo response by HLA-C-restricted CMV-specific TCR beta clonotypes.

The sequence was obtained from a human donor in good health (CMV status not recorded). Some clones in this sample may be carry-over from other donors' samples. The chain carries TRBV6-2 or TRBV6-3 and TRBJ2-4; 9 nucleotides match TRBD1. The sequencing here drew on cultured CD8+ T cells from PBMCs, taken from culture after CMV antigen stimulation. CDR3 residues: CASSYGTGLNIQYF. The CDR3, as DNA: TGTGCCAGCAGTTACGGGACAGGGTTGAACATTCAGTACTTC.